Following are 17 T cell receptor beta chains from one sample sequenced in a study of T cell responses to AZD1222 COVID-19 vaccine. Profiling relied on immunoSEQ multiplex PCR, and the TCRdb table lists in-frame clones only, not all of them. This repertoire shows 100,000 to 150,000 clones, about 89% found once; its top ten account for roughly 5%. The sequenced sample was peripheral blood, obtained on day 0 of AZD1222 vaccination. These receptors all stem from an adult in good health.

The V call is TRBV7-3, the J call TRBJ1-6, with 8 bases aligning to TRBD1. The length of the CDR3 is 15 residues. CDR1 and CDR2 from the germline V gene are SGHTA and FQGTGA. V trimming: 5 bases; J trimming: 10 bases; junction bases outside the gene matches: 10. CDR3 amino acids: CASSAAQGVGSPLHF. CDR3 bases: TGTGCCAGCAGCGCAGCACAGGGGGTAGGGTCACCCCTCCACTTT. The full variable domain, its missing parts supplied by reference TRBV7-3 and TRBJ1-6, is GAGVSQTPSNKVTEKGKYVELRCDPISGHTALYWYRQSLGQGPEFLIYFQGTGAADDSGLPNDRFFAVRPEGSVSTLKIQRTERGDSAVYLCASSAAQGVGSPLHFGNGTRLTVT.

V usage is TRBV28 and J usage is TRBJ2-1, with 9 bases aligning to TRBD1. Germline values: CDR1 MDHEN, CDR2 SYDVKM. V dropped 3 bases and J dropped 4; count of bases not matched to a gene: 4. This CDR3 region has 15 residues. CDR3 bases: TGTGCCAGCAGTTTTTGGACAGGGGCTTACAATGAGCAGTTCTTC. Protein product: CASSFWTGAYNEQFF. Filled out from reference TRBV28 and TRBJ2-1, the complete variable domain reads DVKVTQSSRYLVKRTGEKVFLECVQDMDHENMFWYRQDPGLGLRLIYFSYDVKMKEKGDIPEGYSVSREKKERFSLILESASTNQTSMYLCASSFWTGAYNEQFFGPGTRLTVL.

The chain uses TRBV5-4 and TRBJ1-1, with D unresolved. Germline CDR1 reads SGHNT; CDR2 reads YYREEE (reference sequence). Trimming pared 1 base from V and 1 base from J, leaving 5 bases between. CDR3 length: 13 amino acids. The CDR3 spells CASSLLWNTEAFF. The CDR3 nucleotides read TGTGCCAGCAGCTTGTTGTGGAACACTGAAGCTTTCTTT.

The chain is built from TRBV19 and TRBJ1-5; a possible D gene is TRBD1 (5 bases). The CDR3 sequence is 14 residues long. The germline V gene encodes CDR1 LNHDA and CDR2 SQIVND (reference sequence). Deletions cut 6 bases from V and 7 bases from J, with 16 bases between. The CDR3 DNA is TGTGCCAGTAGCACCTATCAGGGAGGGCAGCCCCAGCATTTT. Translated: CASSTYQGGQPQHF.

The V and J genes are TRBV9 and TRBJ2-5, with D hard to call. The CDR3 length is 13 residues. Per the germline V gene, CDR1 is SGDLS and CDR2 is YYNGEE. V shed 4 bases and J shed 5 bases, with 12 bases lying between them. The CDR3 DNA reads TGTGCCAGCAGCCCGCCCCTGGTGGAGACCCAGTACTTC. This codes for CASSPPLVETQYF.

The rearrangement joins TRBV7-9 to TRBJ2-7; D ambiguous. The V end was cut by 5 bases, the J end by 2 bases, with 16 bases between. The CDR3 is 15 residues long. Germline CDR1 reads SEHNR; CDR2 reads FQNEAQ (reference sequence). CDR3 sequence reads: CASSPRMAAPYEQYF. The CDR3 DNA reads as TGTGCCAGCAGCCCAAGGATGGCCGCCCCCTACGAGCAGTACTTC. The entire variable domain, with the rest obtained from reference TRBV7-9 and TRBJ2-7, is as follows: DTGVSQNPRHKITKRGQNVTFRCDPISEHNRLYWYRQTLGQGPEFLTYFQNEAQLEKSRLLSDRFSAERPKGSFSTLEIQRTEQGDSAMYLCASSPRMAAPYEQYFGPGTRLTVT.

V gene TRBV12-3 or TRBV12-4 combines with J gene TRBJ1-3; D not resolved. There are 13 residues in the CDR3. The V and J ends lost 6 bases and 2 bases respectively, with 8 bases between them. The CDR3 nucleotides are TGTGCCAGCAGGGCCCAGGCTGGAAACACCATATATTTT. This sequence encodes CASRAQAGNTIYF.

This clone was detected only a few times. The rearrangement joins TRBV5-4 to TRBJ2-1; 14 nucleotides agree with TRBD2. V lost 0 bases and J lost 5; bases outside the gene matches: 4. CDR1 SGHNT and CDR2 YYREEE come from the germline V gene (reference sequence). CDR3 size: 17 residues. In DNA form, the CDR3 reads TGTGCCAGCAGCTTGGAGACTAGCGGGAGGGTAAACAATGAGCAGTTCTTC. Its translation: CASSLETSGRVNNEQFF.

The V and J genes are TRBV27 and TRBJ2-7; 9 bases are shared with TRBD1. Germline lookup yields CDR1 MNHEY and CDR2 SMNVEV (reference sequence). The CDR3 loop spans 15 amino acids. J was trimmed by 2 bases and V by 5 bases; bases with no gene match: 7. The CDR3 loop reads CASSLTGTGTYEQYF. In DNA form, the CDR3 reads TGTGCCAGCAGTCTAACCGGGACAGGGACCTACGAGCAGTACTTC.

This clone was seen a single time. J is TRBJ1-1 and V is TRBV19; tentatively, D is TRBD1 (5 bases). The CDR3 totals 12 residues. V was shortened by 6 bases and J by 10 bases, with 15 bases between the two germline ends. Germline assignment: CDR1 LNHDA and CDR2 SQIVND (reference sequence). CDR3 DNA sequence: TGTGCCAGTAGGGGGGAGAAGGGGCGAGCTTTCTTT. It translates to CASRGEKGRAFF. The full variable domain, its missing parts supplied by reference TRBV19 and TRBJ1-1, is DGGITQSPKYLFRKEGQNVTLSCEQNLNHDAMYWYRQDPGQGLRLIYYSQIVNDFQKGDIAEGYSVSREKKESFPLTVTSAQKNPTAFYLCASRGEKGRAFFGQGTRLTVV.

J is TRBJ1-2 and V is TRBV28, with D perhaps TRBD1 (5 bases). Germline CDR1 is MDHEN and CDR2 is SYDVKM. The V end lost 6 bases, the J end lost 2 bases, and 16 bases lay between the germline ends. This CDR3 spans 15 amino acids. The CDR3 sequence: CASRATEGLNYGYTF. The CDR3 DNA reads as TGTGCCAGCAGAGCGACAGAGGGATTAAACTATGGCTACACCTTC.

The chain couples TRBV5-5 to TRBJ2-1, with 7 bases aligning to TRBD2. The CDR3 contains 16 residues. Germline CDR1 is SGHKS and CDR2 is YYEKEE (reference sequence). Trimming removed 4 bases from V and 0 bases from J; junction bases left unmatched: 7. The CDR3 spells CASSPEGGSSYNEQFF. DNA for the CDR3: TGTGCCAGCAGCCCCGAGGGAGGGAGCTCCTACAATGAGCAGTTCTTC.

The chain recombines TRBV4-2 with TRBJ1-1; unclear D gene. Germline V gives CDR1 LGHNA, CDR2 YNFKEQ. V was clipped by 0 bases and J by 5 bases, with 25 bases between them. This CDR3 has 19 residues. In nucleotides, the CDR3 is TGTGCCAGCAGCCAAGACTCCAGTTCCGGAGGTCGTGGTGGAACTGAAGCTTTCTTT. It encodes CASSQDSSSGGRGGTEAFF.

J is TRBJ2-7 and V is TRBV6-2 or TRBV6-3; D is undetermined. Germline lookup yields CDR1 MNHEY and CDR2 SVGEGT. The CDR3 runs to 13 residues. Trimming left V 2 bases short and J 6 bases short, with 11 bases between. This CDR3 reads CASSYATTIEQYF. The CDR3 nucleotides are TGTGCCAGCAGTTACGCGACCACTATCGAGCAGTACTTC.

This rearrangement joins TRBV10-3 to TRBJ1-5; possibly TRBD1 for D (5 bases). Trimming took off 0 bases at V and 6 bases at J, with 9 bases between the two ends. Germline CDR1 and CDR2: ENHRY and SYGVKD. This CDR3 has 14 amino acids. In DNA, the CDR3 is TGTGCCATCAGTGAGTCGGGGGTTGGTCAGCCCCAGCATTTT. It codes for CAISESGVGQPQHF.

The chain carries TRBV3-1 (or the pseudogene TRBV3-2) and TRBJ1-3; a weak D match, TRBD1 (6 bases). The V gene lost 8 bases and the J gene lost 2 bases, with 10 bases spanning the gap. The V gene's germline CDR1 is LGHDT and CDR2 YNNKEL (reference sequence). The CDR3 is 13 residues long. In nucleotides, the CDR3 is TGTGCCAGCTCAAGGGGGACTGGAAACACCATATATTTT. The encoded protein is CASSRGTGNTIYF.

The chain is built from TRBV3-1 (or the pseudogene TRBV3-2) and TRBJ2-7; a weak D match, TRBD1 (7 bases). This CDR3 has 12 amino acids. The V end was cut by 8 bases, the J end by 5 bases, with 13 bases between. Germline V gene lookup returns CDR1 LGHDT and CDR2 YNNKEL (reference sequence). CDR3 in amino acids: CASSRGVNEQYF. In nucleotides, the CDR3 is TGTGCCAGCTCCAGGGGGGTCAACGAGCAGTACTTC.